The 19 T cell receptor beta chains below come from one sample, sequenced in a study of CD8 T cells in ankylosing spondylitis. Their recognized antigens are unknown. TCRdb processed the 5' RACE reads anew with MiXCR; each CDR3 protein has one entry. This table holds some 840,000 distinct CDR3 sequences, approximately 12% found once. Study-wide findings and caveats: Fewer than 10 highly homologous variants formed a TCR beta motif that appeared characteristic of ankylosing spondylitis blood.

Sequenced: blood, either unsorted or a sorted T cell fraction (not recorded which). The receptors originated from a male donor with ankylosing spondylitis.

In this sample, this clonotype turned up many times. V is TRBV29-1 and J is TRBJ2-5, with D perhaps TRBD2 (6 bases). The germline CDR1 and CDR2 sequences are SQVTM and ANQGSEA. The CDR3 is made up of 12 amino acids. V was pared by 4 bases and J by 1 base, with 7 bases between. The CDR3 DNA follows: TGCAGCGTTGTGGGACTCCAAGAGACCCAGTACTTC. Protein sequence: CSVVGLQETQYF.

This chain joins TRBV7-2 and TRBJ2-2, with no clear D. The germline gives CDR1 SGHTA, CDR2 FQGNSA. V lost 0 bases and J lost 1, with 6 bases in between. The CDR3 sequence is 15 residues long. The CDR3 here is CASSLARQNTGELFF. The DNA of the CDR3 is TGTGCCAGCAGCTTAGCGAGGCAGAACACCGGGGAGCTGTTTTTT.

This clonotype was detected a few times. This rearrangement joins TRBV7-6 to TRBJ2-3; 8 bases agree with TRBD2. Germline CDR1 reads SGHVS; CDR2 reads FNYEAQ. V shed 5 bases, J shed 2 bases, and the junction held 9 bases outside the gene matches. This CDR3 is built from 16 residues. This CDR3 is CASSARPSGSTDTQYF. The CDR3 DNA is TGTGCCAGCAGCGCGAGACCTAGCGGGTCCACAGATACGCAGTATTTT.

This clonotype was seen more than once but under ten times. V is TRBV20-1 and J is TRBJ2-7; D is undetermined. CDR1 DFQATT and CDR2 SNEGSKA come from the germline V gene (reference sequence). The CDR3 has 13 residues. CDR3 region: CSARRVRTYEQYF. In DNA form, the CDR3 reads TGCAGCGCCCGTAGGGTCCGTACCTACGAGCAGTACTTC.

This clonotype was found many times. CDR3 residues: CASRDVHTSETQYF. The CDR3 region has the DNA TGCGCCAGCAGGGACGTACATACGTCGGAGACCCAGTACTTC. The V call is TRBV5-1, the J call TRBJ2-5, with no clear D. V lost 5 bases and J 5 bases, leaving 16 bases between the germline ends. The CDR3 runs 14 residues. Germline CDR1 reads SGHRS; CDR2 reads YFSETQ.

In this sample, this clonotype turned up a few times. The rearrangement uses TRBV12-3 or TRBV12-4 and TRBJ1-2; possibly TRBD1 for D (5 bases). The CDR3 sequence is 13 residues long. V lost 5 bases to trimming and J lost 8 bases, with 15 bases between them. Here the CDR3 reads CASSRKGVEGYTF. The DNA for the CDR3 is TGTGCCAGCAGTCGGAAAGGGGTCGAGGGCTACACCTTC.

This clonotype has just one count. V and J are TRBV7-2 and TRBJ1-2; unclear D gene. CDR3 length equals 13 residues. The germline V gene encodes CDR1 SGHTA and CDR2 FQGNSA. The V end was cut by 6 bases, the J end by 4 bases, with 12 bases between. The CDR3 protein is CASSFGRFYGYTF. The CDR3 DNA reads as TGTGCCAGCAGTTTTGGACGGTTCTATGGCTACACCTTC.

The chain employs TRBV20-1 and TRBJ2-7; D possibly uses TRBD1 or TRBD2 (5 bases each). There are 13 residues in the CDR3. In germline, CDR1 is DFQATT, CDR2 SNEGSKA (reference sequence). With 3 bases removed from V and 6 bases from J, the gap between germline ends came to 15 bases. The CDR3 loop reads CSASRGPPLEQYF. CDR3 coding DNA: TGCAGTGCTAGTCGGGGACCCCCTCTCGAGCAGTACTTC.

The chain has TRBV7-9 and TRBJ2-7, with TRBD1 matching 7 bases. This CDR3 spans 14 amino acids. The V gene's germline CDR1 is SEHNR and CDR2 FQNEAQ (reference sequence). With V trimmed by 4 bases and J by 5 bases, 8 bases remained unmatched. The CDR3 DNA follows: TGTGCCAGCAGCTCCGGCAAGGGGGCCAACGAGCAGTACTTC. As protein: CASSSGKGANEQYF.

This clonotype was counted only a few times. This chain joins TRBV7-2 and TRBJ2-5; D remains ambiguous. Germline V gene sequence: CDR1 SGHTA, CDR2 FQGNSA. Trimming shortened V by 2 bases and J by 0 bases, and 7 bases separated the two germline ends. The CDR3 contains 14 residues. Written as DNA, the CDR3 is TGTGCCAGCAGCTTAACCGCACACCAAGAGACCCAGTACTTC. Its protein product is CASSLTAHQETQYF. The full variable domain, its missing parts supplied by reference TRBV7-2 and TRBJ2-5, is GAGVSQSPSNKVTEKGKDVELRCDPISGHTALYWYRQSLGQGLEFLIYFQGNSAPDKSGLPSDRFSAERTGGSVSTLTIQRTQQEDSAVYLCASSLTAHQETQYFGPGTRLLVL.

The chain links TRBV4-3 to TRBJ2-3; D unclear. V shed 4 bases and J shed 3 bases, with 11 bases lying between them. The CDR3 is 14 residues long. Germline lookup yields CDR1 LGHNA and CDR2 YSLEER. The CDR3 coding sequence is TGCGCCAGCAGCCTAACCCGGGCAACAGATACGCAGTATTTT. Its translation is CASSLTRATDTQYF.

The rearrangement joins TRBV20-1 to TRBJ2-2; tentative D call: TRBD2 (5 bases). CDR1 and CDR2 from the germline V gene are DFQATT and SNEGSKA (reference sequence). V was trimmed by 1 base and J by 5 bases, leaving 14 bases between them. The CDR3 loop spans 15 amino acids. The DNA for the CDR3 is TGCAGTGCTAGAGTCGTGGGAGTCGGGACCGGGGAGCTGTTTTTT. It specifies CSARVVGVGTGELFF.

The chain has TRBV9 and TRBJ1-5, with no clear D. Germline V gives CDR1 SGDLS, CDR2 YYNGEE. Trimming pared 0 bases from V and 9 bases from J, leaving 13 bases between. The CDR3 has 14 amino acids. DNA for the CDR3: TGTGCCAGCAGCGTAGATGAGGCCGTCGGGCCCCAGCATTTT. Its protein is CASSVDEAVGPQHF.

This clonotype was recorded a few times. The gene calls are TRBV4-3 and TRBJ2-5, with D tentatively TRBD1 (5 bases). The V gene's germline CDR1 is LGHNA and CDR2 YSLEER. This CDR3 is 12 amino acids long. V was trimmed by 10 bases and J by 5 bases, leaving 14 bases between them. The CDR3, as DNA: TGCGCCAAAAGGGGTGGGTCGGAGACCCAGTACTTC. As protein: CAKRGGSETQYF.

This clonotype was counted ten times or more. CDR3: CASSATVRGYGYTF. DNA for the CDR3: TGCGCCAGCAGCGCCACAGTCCGGGGCTATGGCTACACCTTC. J is TRBJ1-2 and V is TRBV5-1; D gene uncertain. The V gene's germline CDR1 is SGHRS and CDR2 YFSETQ. The V gene lost 4 bases and the J gene lost 4 bases, with 14 bases spanning the gap. The CDR3 covers 14 residues.

At least ten counts were recorded for this clonotype. The V and J genes are TRBV20-1 and TRBJ1-1; 9 bases fit TRBD1. The CDR3 extends over 12 amino acids. The germline V gene has CDR1 DFQATT and CDR2 SNEGSKA (reference sequence). J gave up 6 bases and V 3 bases, and 2 bases lay outside the gene matches. CDR3: CSARGDRAEAFF. CDR3 DNA sequence: TGCAGTGCTAGGGGGGACAGGGCTGAAGCTTTCTTT.

The chain carries TRBV7-9 and TRBJ1-1; D may be TRBD1 (5 bases). Trimming took 0 bases from V and 6 from J, leaving 11 bases between them. From germline, CDR1 is SEHNR and CDR2 FQNEAQ (reference sequence). CDR3 length: 14 amino acids. CDR3 bases: TGTGCCAGCAGCTTAGCCTCGGTGGGGGCTGAAGCTTTCTTT. Translated, it gives CASSLASVGAEAFF.

The chain employs TRBV10-3 and TRBJ2-7, with a possible D match to TRBD1 (5 bases). Germline V lookup: CDR1 ENHRY, CDR2 SYGVKD. The V end lost 2 bases, the J end lost 6 bases, and 11 bases lay between the germline ends. The CDR3 totals 13 residues. DNA of the CDR3: TGTGCCATCAGTGAGCAGAGTAGGGGCGAGCAGTACTTC. The encoded protein is CAISEQSRGEQYF.

This clonotype was recorded many times. The chain employs TRBV5-5 and TRBJ1-5, with D tentatively TRBD1 (5 bases). The germline V and J ends were trimmed by 3 bases and 2 bases, with 18 bases remaining between them. The CDR3 loop spans 17 amino acids. Germline V gene lookup returns CDR1 SGHKS and CDR2 YYEKEE (reference sequence). The CDR3 DNA sequence: TGTGCCAGCAGCTCCACCTTGGGGGAGGTCGGCAATCAGCCCCAGCATTTT. Residues: CASSSTLGEVGNQPQHF.